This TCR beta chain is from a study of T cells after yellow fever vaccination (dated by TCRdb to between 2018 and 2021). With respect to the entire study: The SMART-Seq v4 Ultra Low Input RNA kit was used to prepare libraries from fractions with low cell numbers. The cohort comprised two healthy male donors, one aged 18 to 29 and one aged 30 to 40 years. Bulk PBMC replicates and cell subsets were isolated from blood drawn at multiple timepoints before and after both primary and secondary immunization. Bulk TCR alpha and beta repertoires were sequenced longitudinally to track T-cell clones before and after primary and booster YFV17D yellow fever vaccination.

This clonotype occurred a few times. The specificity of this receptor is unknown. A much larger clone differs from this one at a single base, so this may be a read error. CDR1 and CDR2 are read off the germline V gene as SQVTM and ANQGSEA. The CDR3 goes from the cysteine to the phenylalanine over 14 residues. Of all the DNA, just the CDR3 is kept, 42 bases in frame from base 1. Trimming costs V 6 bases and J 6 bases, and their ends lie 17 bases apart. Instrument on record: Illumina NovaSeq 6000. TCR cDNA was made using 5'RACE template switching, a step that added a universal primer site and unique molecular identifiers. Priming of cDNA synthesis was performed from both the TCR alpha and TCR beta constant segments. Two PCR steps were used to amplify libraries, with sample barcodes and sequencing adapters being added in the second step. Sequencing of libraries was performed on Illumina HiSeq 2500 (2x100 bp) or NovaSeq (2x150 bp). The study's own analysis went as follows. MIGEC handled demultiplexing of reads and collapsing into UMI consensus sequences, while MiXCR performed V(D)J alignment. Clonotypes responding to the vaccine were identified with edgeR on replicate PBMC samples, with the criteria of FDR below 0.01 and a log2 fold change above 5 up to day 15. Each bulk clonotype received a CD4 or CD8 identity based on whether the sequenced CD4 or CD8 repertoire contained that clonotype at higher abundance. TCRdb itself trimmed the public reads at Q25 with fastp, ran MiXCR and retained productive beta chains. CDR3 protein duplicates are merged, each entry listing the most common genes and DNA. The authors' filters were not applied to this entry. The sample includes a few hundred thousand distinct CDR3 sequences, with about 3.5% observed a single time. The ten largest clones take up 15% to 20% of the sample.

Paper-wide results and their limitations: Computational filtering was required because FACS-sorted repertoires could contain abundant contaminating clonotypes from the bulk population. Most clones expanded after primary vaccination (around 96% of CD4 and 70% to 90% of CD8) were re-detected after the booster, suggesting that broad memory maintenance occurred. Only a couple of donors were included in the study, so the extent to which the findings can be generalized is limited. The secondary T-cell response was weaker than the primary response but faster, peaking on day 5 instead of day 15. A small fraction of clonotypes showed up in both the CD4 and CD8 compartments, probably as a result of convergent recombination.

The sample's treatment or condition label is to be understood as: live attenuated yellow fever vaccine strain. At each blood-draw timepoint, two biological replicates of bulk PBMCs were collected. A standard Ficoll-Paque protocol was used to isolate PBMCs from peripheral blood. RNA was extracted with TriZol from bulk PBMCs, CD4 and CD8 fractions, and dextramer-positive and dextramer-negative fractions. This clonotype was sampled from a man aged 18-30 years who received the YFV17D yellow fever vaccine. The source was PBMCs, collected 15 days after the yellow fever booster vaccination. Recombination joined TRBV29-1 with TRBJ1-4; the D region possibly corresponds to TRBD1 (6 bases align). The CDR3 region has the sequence CSVRAGAEDEKLFF. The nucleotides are TGCAGCGTACGGGCGGGGGCAGAAGATGAAAAACTGTTTTTT.